The T cell receptor (beta chain) under discussion was sequenced for a study of blood T cell repertoires in COVID-19. Profiling relied on immunoSEQ multiplex PCR, and the TCRdb table lists in-frame clones only, not all of them. The sample lists fewer than 500,000 clones, approximately 90% occurring once. CDR1 MNHEY and CDR2 SMNVEV come from the germline V gene (reference sequence). The CDR3 sequence is 16 residues long. With 2 bases removed from V and 4 bases from J, the gap between germline ends came to 18 bases. The TCR comes from a woman younger than 45 with acute or convalescent COVID-19. The V gene is TRBV27, the J gene TRBJ2-7, with D tentatively TRBD1 (6 bases). Sequenced input: peripheral blood. In DNA form, the CDR3 reads TGTGCCAGCAGTTTAACGTACAGGGTCCTACCGTACGAGCAGTACTTC. Amino acids: CASSLTYRVLPYEQYF.